This T cell receptor beta chain was obtained from a study of vaccination effects on CD4 cells after COVID-19 (dated by TCRdb to about 2022). Background on the whole study: Participants received two doses of either the BNT162b2 or the mRNA-1273 mRNA SARS-CoV-2 vaccine. The study compared SARS-CoV-2 spike-specific CD4+ TCR repertoires before and after mRNA vaccination in COVID-19 convalescent patients and infection-naive vaccine recipients. Altogether, some ten COVID-19 convalescent patients and a few SARS-CoV-2-naive healthy vaccine recipients made up the full study. The Oncomine TCR Beta short-read assay on an Illumina iSeq 100 was used to sequence cultures from other donors in the study. Broad study findings and their caveats: Among healthy vaccine recipients, nearly all vaccine-induced clones were SARS-CoV-2 mono-reactive, and only 1 of 255 was cross-reactive with common cold coronaviruses. Limitations of the study were the small number of convalescent patients and the absence of early post-infection timepoints. At late post-vaccination timepoints, both infection-induced and vaccine-induced clones showed marked clonal contraction, consistent with waning T cell responses.

Libraries were made using the immunoSEQ multiplex PCR assay. DNA from the CD4+ T cells that had been cultured and isolated underwent TCR beta CDR3 sequencing. Per the source publication's procedure: Non-productive TCR sequences were removed and reads were trimmed to the CDR3 region, keeping CDR3s of at least 7 amino acids. Antigen-specific clonotypes were identified with the MANAFEST web app by comparing expansion in peptide wells against reference cultures. To be called positive, a clone needed expansion at FDR<0.05 compared with the reference and with all other wells, an odds ratio greater than 5, and a frequency greater than 0.1% in two replicate wells. A clonotype was called cross-reactive if it was significantly expanded both in SARS-CoV-2 spike wells and in at least one common cold coronavirus spike condition. Levenshtein distance calculated with the stringdist R package was used to assess CDR3 similarity, and unrooted trees were constructed with ape in R 3.6.1. Not all clones reach the TCRdb copy of this immuneACCESS table, which keeps in-frame sequences only. Checked studies attribute under half of the gap to unresolved V genes and leave the rest unexplained. The DNA was the basis for D and trimming; V, J and clone size are from that table. Within this sample are about 24,000 clones, with over 55% of them counted one time only. About 12% of the sample is taken by the ten largest.

The germline V gene encodes CDR1 LGHDT and CDR2 YNNKEL (reference sequence). From the cysteine through the phenylalanine, the CDR3 covers 17 amino acids. Just CDR3 DNA is preserved here, 51 bases in frame from base 1. A distance of 15 bases separates the germline ends of V and J, which lose 2 bases and 1 base respectively. In the ViraFEST assay, PBMC were stimulated with viral peptide pools, and antigen-specific CD4+ T cell clonotypes were then identified by expansion using TCR sequencing. After roughly 11 days of culture, CD4+ T cells were isolated with the EasySep CD4+ T cell isolation kit. Negative nucleocapsid antibody results before and after vaccination confirmed that the healthy vaccine recipients had no prior SARS-CoV-2 infection. Under 2.5 million PBMC per well were cultured with approximately 10 ug/ml peptides in IMDM containing roughly 5% human AB serum, approximately 10 IU/ml IL-2 and gentamicin. Half of the culture medium was replaced with fresh IL-2-containing medium on days 3 and 7. Each peptide stimulation condition was cultured in triplicate wells unless otherwise noted. Using Ficoll-Paque Plus gradient centrifugation, PBMC were separated from whole blood and then either used fresh or cryopreserved at -140C. The overlapping peptide pools covered the spike proteins of SARS-CoV-2 and of the common cold coronaviruses HCoV-NL63, HCoV-OC43 and HCoV-229E. The QIAamp micro DNA kit was used to extract genomic DNA from the cultured CD4+ T cells.

A remark on this clone: No cognate antigen has been identified for it. No base qualities exist here, and no much larger clone lies one base off it.

The sequencing here drew on CD4+ T cells from PBMCs cultured with HCoV-OC43 spike peptides, taken before COVID-19 vaccination. Interpreted using the paper, the cell subset or site label stands for: HCoV-OC43 spike overlapping peptide pool stimulation. The receptor's source is a human donor who received a COVID-19 vaccine. The chain is encoded by TRBV3-1 (or the pseudogene TRBV3-2) joined to TRBJ1-5, with a tentative D gene TRBD1 over 6 matching bases. The nucleotide sequence reads as follows: TGTGCCAGCAGCCAACTAATAGGGGGATACAGCAATCAGCCCCAGCATTTT. It is translated as CASSQLIGGYSNQPQHF.